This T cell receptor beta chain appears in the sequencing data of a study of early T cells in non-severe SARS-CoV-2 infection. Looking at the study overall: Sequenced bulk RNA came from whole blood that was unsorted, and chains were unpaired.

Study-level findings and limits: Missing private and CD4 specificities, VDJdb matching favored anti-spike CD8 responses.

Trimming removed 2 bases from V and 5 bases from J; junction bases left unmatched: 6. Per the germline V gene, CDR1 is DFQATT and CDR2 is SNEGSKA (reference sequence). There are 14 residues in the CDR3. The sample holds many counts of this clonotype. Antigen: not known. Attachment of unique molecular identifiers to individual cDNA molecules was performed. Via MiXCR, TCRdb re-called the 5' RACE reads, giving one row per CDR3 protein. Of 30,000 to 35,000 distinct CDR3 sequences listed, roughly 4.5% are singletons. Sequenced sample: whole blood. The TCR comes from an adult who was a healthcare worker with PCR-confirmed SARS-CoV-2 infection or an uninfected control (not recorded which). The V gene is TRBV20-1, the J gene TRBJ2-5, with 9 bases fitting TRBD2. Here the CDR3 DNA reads TGCAGTGCTAGAACCCGACTAGCGGACGAGACCCAGTACTTC. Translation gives CSARTRLADETQYF.